These 29 T cell receptor beta chains share one sample of origin, sequenced in a study of blood T cell repertoires in COVID-19. Clones were sequenced by immunoSEQ multiplex PCR, and TCRdb holds only the in-frame ones, with some missing. The repertoire holds about 220,000 clones, with over 75% as singletons. The sample was PBMCs or T cells enriched from blood (not recorded which). These receptor sequences come from a woman aged 55-75 years who had recovered from COVID-19.

The CDR3: CASSRTGQGSDTQYF. Here the CDR3 DNA reads TGTGCCAGCAGTAGAACGGGACAGGGCTCAGATACGCAGTATTTT. This chain uses TRBV6-5 with TRBJ2-3; 9 positions match TRBD1. Germline V gene sequence: CDR1 MNHEY, CDR2 SVGAGI. This CDR3 spans 15 amino acids. The junction had 7 bases not matched to a gene; V was cut back by 5 bases and J by 4 bases.

The chain combines TRBV7-8 with TRBJ1-2; D remains ambiguous. The CDR3 length is 12 residues. Germline CDR1 is SGHVS and CDR2 is FQNEAQ. The V end lost 8 bases, the J end lost 2 bases, and 9 bases lay between the germline ends. CDR3 nucleotide sequence: TGTGCCAGCGGGCAGAAAAACTATGGCTACACCTTC. Translation: CASGQKNYGYTF.

This clone was seen a single time. The chain employs TRBV7-9 and TRBJ2-7, with unresolved D. The CDR3 is 13 amino acids. V was pared by 8 bases and J by 1 base, with 12 bases between. CDR1 is SEHNR, CDR2 FQNEAQ, per germline (reference sequence). The DNA for the CDR3 is TGTGCCAGCTCCGTCGAGAATTCCTACGAGCAGTACTTC. Translation: CASSVENSYEQYF.

A single count supports this clone. Germline is not matched at one junction end, which may reflect a read error. V usage is TRBV6-5 and J usage is TRBJ1-1; D is ambiguous. CDR1 and CDR2 (germline): MNHEY, SVGAGI. The CDR3 contains 14 residues. The CDR3 nucleotides read TGTGCCAGCAGTTACGGGCAGGTGCACACTGAAGTTTTCTTT. Translated, it gives CASSYGQVHTEVFF.

This clone was detected a few times. The rearrangement joins TRBV7-3 to TRBJ1-1; the match to TRBD1 covers 7 bases. The V and J ends lost 4 bases and 5 bases, in that order; junction bases with no gene match: 4. Per the germline V gene, CDR1 is SGHTA and CDR2 is FQGTGA. The CDR3 runs to 13 residues. The CDR3 sequence: CASSYTGETEAFF. For the CDR3, the DNA is TGTGCCAGCAGCTATACAGGGGAGACTGAAGCTTTCTTT. The variable domain in full, with the rest retrieved from reference TRBV7-3 and TRBJ1-1, is GAGVSQTPSNKVTEKGKYVELRCDPISGHTALYWYRQSLGQGPEFLIYFQGTGAADDSGLPNDRFFAVRPEGSVSTLKIQRTERGDSAVYLCASSYTGETEAFFGQGTRLTVV.

The V call is TRBV9, the J call TRBJ1-3; 7 positions agree with TRBD1. CDR1 and CDR2 from the germline V gene are SGDLS and YYNGEE. The CDR3 is 15 amino acids. Trimming at V came to 4 bases and at J to 0 bases, leaving 4 bases not matched to a gene. The DNA for the CDR3 is TGTGCCAGCAGCCAGGGACAGATCTCTGGAAACACCATATATTTT. Its translation is CASSQGQISGNTIYF.

This clone was detected only a few times. The chain links TRBV5-1 to TRBJ1-5, with 7 bases fitting TRBD1. Germline trimming cut 0 bases from V and 3 bases from J; bases unmatched to any gene: 3. The V gene's germline CDR1 is SGHRS and CDR2 YFSETQ. The CDR3 loop spans 15 amino acids. CDR3 protein: CASSLEGGFNQPQHF. CDR3 nucleotide sequence: TGCGCCAGCAGCTTGGAAGGGGGCTTCAATCAGCCCCAGCATTTT.

This sequence joins TRBV7-3 and TRBJ1-3; D ambiguous. The germline V gene has CDR1 SGHTA and CDR2 FQGTGA. Trimming took off 5 bases at V and 4 bases at J, with 15 bases between the two ends. The CDR3 runs 15 residues. CDR3 DNA sequence: TGTGCCAGCAGCGTCTCATTAGGCAGGGGAAACACCATATATTTT. Its protein product is CASSVSLGRGNTIYF.

The sample holds a few counts of this clone. The chain employs TRBV4-3 and TRBJ1-3, with D unresolved. CDR1 and CDR2 (germline): LGHNA, YSLEER. Trimming shortened V by 3 bases and J by 4 bases, and 16 bases separated the two germline ends. The CDR3 contains 16 residues. The CDR3 nucleotides are TGCGCCAGCAGCCAGGGTGAAGGAGAGGGAGGAAACACCATATATTTT. Its translation: CASSQGEGEGGNTIYF.

The chain is built from TRBV6-2 or TRBV6-3 and TRBJ2-1; a possible D gene is TRBD1 (5 bases). Germline V gives CDR1 MNHEY, CDR2 SVGEGT. CDR3 length: 14 amino acids. The V end was cut by 0 bases, the J end by 8 bases, with 11 bases between. The DNA of the CDR3 is TGTGCCAGCAGTTACTCAATAGGGGCGGATGAGCAGTTCTTC. Its translation: CASSYSIGADEQFF.

The CDR3 DNA follows: TGTGCCAGCGGAGAGGCAGGAGGCCCGCGTTACACTGAAGCTTTCTTT. Its translation is CASGEAGGPRYTEAFF. V usage is TRBV28 and J usage is TRBJ1-1; D remains ambiguous. The CDR3 extends over 16 amino acids. CDR1 is MDHEN and CDR2 is SYDVKM in the germline V gene. V was trimmed by 8 bases and J by 3 bases, leaving 22 bases between them. The full variable domain, in which reference TRBV28 and TRBJ1-1 provide the parts outside the CDR3, is DVKVTQSSRYLVKRTGEKVFLECVQDMDHENMFWYRQDPGLGLRLIYFSYDVKMKEKGDIPEGYSVSREKKERFSLILESASTNQTSMYLCASGEAGGPRYTEAFFGQGTRLTVV.

The J gene is TRBJ1-1, the V gene TRBV7-2, with 10 bases identical to TRBD1. This CDR3 spans 15 amino acids. The V and J ends lost 3 bases and 5 bases, in that order; junction bases with no gene match: 6. The germline V gene encodes CDR1 SGHTA and CDR2 FQGNSA. The CDR3 loop is CASSFRTGGGTEAFF. In DNA, the CDR3 is TGTGCCAGCAGCTTCCGGACAGGGGGAGGGACTGAAGCTTTCTTT.

CDR3 protein: CASSYNSKETQYF. CDR3 bases: TGTGCCAGCAGTTATAACAGTAAAGAGACCCAGTACTTC. J is TRBJ2-5 and V is TRBV6-5; no clear D. This CDR3 region has 13 residues. Deletions cut 3 bases from V and 3 bases from J, with 8 bases between. Germline loops: CDR1 MNHEY, CDR2 SVGAGI.

The chain's CDR3 is CASSSGTGRNYGYTF. As DNA, the CDR3 is TGTGCCAGCAGTTCTGGGACAGGGAGGAACTATGGCTACACCTTC. This rearrangement joins TRBV27 to TRBJ1-2, with TRBD1 identical over 9 bases. The CDR3 runs 15 residues. In germline, CDR1 is MNHEY, CDR2 SMNVEV (reference sequence). The J segment lost 2 bases and the V segment lost 4 bases, leaving 5 bases of the junction unmatched.

The J gene is TRBJ2-3, the V gene TRBV7-6; D gene unclear. In germline, CDR1 is SGHVS, CDR2 FNYEAQ. V lost 2 bases, J lost 3 bases, and 6 bases lay in between. The CDR3 consists of 13 residues. CDR3 region: CASSLLRTDTQYF. In nucleotides, the CDR3 is TGTGCCAGCAGCTTATTGAGGACAGATACGCAGTATTTT.

This clone was detected once. V and J are TRBV13 and TRBJ2-2, with D hard to call. Germline CDR1 reads PRHDT; CDR2 reads FYEKMQ (reference sequence). CDR3 length: 14 amino acids. Trimming removed 1 base from V and 1 base from J, with 4 bases in between. CDR3 sequence: CASSLAGNTGELFF. In DNA, the CDR3 is TGTGCCAGCAGCTTAGCCGGGAACACCGGGGAGCTGTTTTTT.

The chain carries TRBV6-8 and TRBJ2-5; weak D call: TRBD1 (7 bases). The CDR3 is made up of 15 amino acids. Trimming took off 6 bases at V and 5 bases at J, with 19 bases between the two ends. The germline V gene has CDR1 MNHGY and CDR2 SAAAGT. As DNA, the CDR3 is TGTGCCAGCAGAATTACTCAGGGGGGCAGGGAGACCCAGTACTTC. Its protein product is CASRITQGGRETQYF.

This clone showed up just a few times. This rearrangement joins TRBV20-1 to TRBJ1-2; no clear D gene. The CDR3 totals 12 residues. Germline CDR1 and CDR2: DFQATT and SNEGSKA (reference sequence). V was trimmed by 3 bases and J by 2 bases, leaving 7 bases between them. CDR3 DNA sequence: TGCAGTGCTAGTGTGGAGAACTATGGCTACACCTTC. It yields the protein CSASVENYGYTF.

The chain combines TRBV4-1 with TRBJ2-7; weak D call: TRBD2 (6 bases). Between the trimmed V and J ends, which lost 1 base and 0 bases, there was a span of 13 bases. The germline CDR1 and CDR2 sequences are MGHRA and YSYEKL. The CDR3 consists of 16 residues. CDR3 in amino acids: CASSQGLAGSSYEQYF. The CDR3 nucleotides read TGCGCCAGCAGCCAAGGATTGGCGGGATCCTCCTACGAGCAGTACTTC.

The J gene is TRBJ2-1, the V gene TRBV7-9; the match to TRBD1 covers 9 bases. This CDR3 is built from 16 residues. The germline CDR1 and CDR2 sequences are SEHNR and FQNEAQ (reference sequence). The ends lost 5 bases at V and 5 bases at J; junction bases unmatched: 10. The CDR3 spells CASSPIRTGEHNEQFF. The CDR3 coding sequence is TGTGCCAGCAGCCCGATCCGGACAGGGGAACACAATGAGCAGTTCTTC.

The V gene is TRBV6-4, the J gene TRBJ1-1; D is ambiguous. V was shortened by 4 bases and J by 4 bases, with 16 bases between the two germline ends. The V gene's germline CDR1 is MRHNA and CDR2 SNTAGT. The CDR3 is made up of 15 amino acids. In nucleotides, the CDR3 is TGTGCCAGCAGTGTGGAGGAGGGAGGGTCCACTGAAGCTTTCTTT. Amino acids: CASSVEEGGSTEAFF.

J is TRBJ1-1 and V is TRBV29-1; D not certain. The V gene's germline CDR1 is SQVTM and CDR2 ANQGSEA. This CDR3 is 12 amino acids long. The V and J ends lost 4 bases and 1 base respectively, with 7 bases between them. The CDR3 loop reads CSVATQNTEAFF. CDR3 bases: TGCAGCGTTGCCACACAGAACACTGAAGCTTTCTTT.

CDR3 region: CASSYAGSNSPLHF. For the CDR3, the DNA is TGTGCCAGCAGTTACGCTGGGAGTAATTCACCCCTCCACTTT. V is TRBV6-6 and J is TRBJ1-6, with unresolved D. The V end lost 2 bases, the J end lost 6 bases, and 8 bases lay between the germline ends. Germline V CDR1 and CDR2: MNHNY, SVGAGI (reference sequence). The CDR3 is 14 amino acids.

This clone was found many times. The chain carries TRBV7-9 and TRBJ2-3; 8 bases match TRBD2. With V trimmed by 5 bases and J by 2 bases, 9 bases remained unmatched. This CDR3 has 16 residues. The germline V gene encodes CDR1 SEHNR and CDR2 FQNEAQ (reference sequence). CDR3 nucleotides: TGTGCCAGCAGCCCCCGGGAGCGGGAGAACACAGATACGCAGTATTTT. Translating gives CASSPRERENTDTQYF. Full variable domain (missing parts from reference TRBV7-9 and TRBJ2-3): DTGVSQNPRHKITKRGQNVTFRCDPISEHNRLYWYRQTLGQGPEFLTYFQNEAQLEKSRLLSDRFSAERPKGSFSTLEIQRTEQGDSAMYLCASSPRERENTDTQYFGPGTRLTVL.

The chain couples TRBV12-3 or TRBV12-4 to TRBJ1-3, with no clear D. V lost 8 bases to trimming and J lost 4 bases, with 9 bases between them. This CDR3 has 12 amino acids. CDR3 region: CASAPGGNTIYF. The CDR3 DNA reads as TGTGCCAGCGCCCCGGGGGGAAACACCATATATTTT.

The chain recombines TRBV25-1 with TRBJ2-5; a weak D match, TRBD1 (6 bases). Per germline, CDR1 MGHDK and CDR2 SYGVNS. The CDR3 runs to 14 residues. V was shortened by 4 bases and J by 4 bases, with 13 bases between the two germline ends. This CDR3 reads CASSVWRGGETQYF. CDR3 coding DNA: TGTGCCAGCAGTGTTTGGAGAGGGGGAGAGACCCAGTACTTC.

The genes are TRBV6-1 and TRBJ1-2; maybe TRBD1 (6 bases). V shed 2 bases and J shed 5 bases, with 9 bases lying between them. The CDR3 is 13 amino acids. Germline CDR1 reads MNHNS; CDR2 reads SASEGT. The CDR3 DNA is TGTGCCAGCAGTGAAAGGACAGTTTATGGCTACACCTTC. This translates into CASSERTVYGYTF.

CDR3 bases: TGTGCCAGCAGTTACGGGTCAGGGCATGGAAACACCATATATTTT. Translated: CASSYGSGHGNTIYF. This chain joins TRBV6-5 and TRBJ1-3; possible D gene TRBD1, 5 bases. CDR3 length equals 15 residues. V dropped 2 bases and J dropped 3 bases, with 11 bases sitting between them. Germline assignment: CDR1 MNHEY and CDR2 SVGAGI.

This chain uses TRBV5-4 with TRBJ2-5, with a tentative D call TRBD1 (6 bases). The CDR3 contains 14 residues. Trimming cost V 4 bases and J 5 bases, with 15 bases left between them. Germline V lookup: CDR1 SGHNT, CDR2 YYREEE (reference sequence). As DNA, the CDR3 is TGTGCCAGCAGCACCGGGACACCGCGGGAGACCCAGTACTTC. Encoded protein: CASSTGTPRETQYF.